This T cell receptor (beta chain) comes out of a study of blood T cells in healthy people across ages. Overall study context: There was about one barcoded beta molecule captured by template switching per two T cells.

The CDR3 totals 12 residues. CDR1 is SQVTM, CDR2 ANQGSEA, per germline. Findings and limits, study-wide: Both naive CD4+ cell counts and diversity were greater in long-lived donors than in aged donors. Any conclusive comparison of naive versus antigen-experienced cells was prevented by using unsorted PBMCs.

Sample-barcoded 5' priming and a J-beta primer mix drove a second PCR of 7 to 11 cycles. A template-switch adaptor that had 12 random nucleotides put a tag on each cDNA molecule. TCRdb re-analysed the 5' RACE reads in MiXCR, keeping a single row per CDR3 protein. The table includes 790,000 or so distinct CDR3 sequences, around three fifths detected once. This clonotype was seen more than once but under ten times. Its specificity is unknown. The TCR comes from a man aged 40-55 years in good health. Sequencing input: blood. V usage is TRBV29-1 and J usage is TRBJ2-4; D not resolved. The J call could be wrong; TRBJ2-7 is a better fit for the DNA end. This CDR3 is CSVGLSGREQYF. DNA for the CDR3: TGCAGCGTTGGACTCTCCGGGCGCGAGCAGTACTTC.